This entry lists 2 T cell receptor beta chains sequenced from one sample in a study of T cell responses to AZD1222 COVID-19 vaccine. Assay used: immunoSEQ multiplex PCR; TCRdb lists only in-frame clones, some missing. The sample lists about 120,000 clones, approximately 90% seen once, with 4.5% in the top ten. The sequencing here drew on peripheral blood, taken on day 0 of AZD1222 vaccination. The receptor set was obtained from an adult in good health.

This chain links TRBV19 with TRBJ1-3; D uncertain. CDR1 and CDR2 (germline): LNHDA, SQIVND (reference sequence). V was cut by 10 bases and J by 0 bases, with 10 bases left in between. The CDR3 has 13 amino acids. CDR3 nucleotides: TGTGCCACGAGGCGGGGCTCTGGAAACACCATATATTTT. Encoded protein: CATRRGSGNTIYF.

This chain links TRBV30 with TRBJ1-6, with unresolved D. This CDR3 is 17 amino acids long. Germline assignment: CDR1 GTSNPN and CDR2 SVGIG (reference sequence). Trimming cost V 0 bases and J 0 bases, with 12 bases left between them. CDR3 bases: TGTGCCTGGAGTGTAGGCAGAGCGAGCTCCTATAATTCACCCCTCCACTTT. Its translation is CAWSVGRASSYNSPLHF.